The text below deals with one TCR beta chain. In the study's own analysis: Reference gene primers were amplified, and this amplification served to estimate nucleated cell counts. Libraries were prepared by immunoSEQ multiplex PCR; TCRdb keeps only in-frame clonotypes and omits some of them. Clone size and the V and J calls come from that table; the DNA yielded D and trimming. The table shows 300,000 to 500,000 clones, with approximately 91% occurring only once. V was pared by 7 bases and J by 0 bases, with 7 bases between. This CDR3 spans 13 amino acids. CDR1 and CDR2 from the germline V gene are SGHAT and FQNNGV. The data stem from a study of blood T cell repertoires in COVID-19. Study context: T cells, B-cell-depleted T cells, or PBMCs supplied cDNA or gDNA.

Individuals aged about 18 to 89 years were recruited from about two dozen US areas. Participant-given clinical history determined each cohort assignment. Material: PBMCs or T cells enriched from blood (not recorded which). The genes are TRBV11-2 and TRBJ2-1; D gene unclear. This receptor was taken from a woman aged 40 to 50 with acute COVID-19. DNA of the CDR3: TGTGCCAGCATAAGGAGCTCCTACAATGAGCAGTTCTTC. This translates into CASIRSSYNEQFF.